The 8 T cell receptor beta chains presented below share a single source sample, sequenced in a study of blood T cell repertoires in COVID-19. Libraries were prepared by immunoSEQ multiplex PCR; TCRdb keeps only in-frame clonotypes and omits some of them. The sample has about 75,000 clones; around two thirds are singletons. Sequencing input: peripheral blood. These receptors were collected from a human donor with acute or convalescent COVID-19. The donor label of this sample is uncertain.

V gene TRBV7-3 combines with J gene TRBJ2-7; TRBD1 aligns across 7 bases. Germline V CDR1 and CDR2: SGHTA, FQGTGA. After removal of 0 bases from V and 3 bases from J, the junction contained 5 bases not matched to a gene. CDR3 length equals 15 residues. DNA for the CDR3: TGTGCCAGCAGCTTAACCGGGGACAGAAACTACGAGCAGTACTTC. Protein: CASSLTGDRNYEQYF.

V gene TRBV7-6 combines with J gene TRBJ2-7; 12 bases match TRBD1. The V and J ends lost 5 bases and 6 bases, in that order; junction bases with no gene match: 8. CDR1 and CDR2 from the germline V gene are SGHVS and FNYEAQ. The CDR3 sequence is 15 residues long. CDR3 nucleotide sequence: TGTGCCAGCAGCCGTGGGACAGGGGGCACGGCCGAGCAGTACTTC. Translating gives CASSRGTGGTAEQYF.

The rearrangement joins TRBV5-3 to TRBJ2-1, with TRBD2 matching over 7 bases. TRBV5-3 is known as an ORF, though its function is uncertain. This CDR3 is built from 18 residues. V trimming: 6 bases; J trimming: 4 bases; junction bases outside the gene matches: 19. In DNA form, the CDR3 reads TGTGCCAGAACCGTGACTAGCACTAAGAGGGGCCCATACAATGAGCAGTTCTTC. Translating it yields CARTVTSTKRGPYNEQFF.

J is TRBJ2-4 and V is TRBV28, with a possible D match to TRBD1 (6 bases). Deletions cut 3 bases from V and 13 bases from J, with 10 bases between. Germline V gene data show CDR1 as MDHEN and CDR2 as SYDVKM. This CDR3 contains 11 residues. The CDR3 spells CASSFRDTQYF. The CDR3 DNA reads as TGTGCCAGCAGTTTCAGGGACACCCAGTACTTC. Full variable domain (remainder filled in from reference TRBV28 and TRBJ2-4): DVKVTQSSRYLVKRTGEKVFLECVQDMDHENMFWYRQDPGLGLRLIYFSYDVKMKEKGDIPEGYSVSREKKERFSLILESASTNQTSMYLCASSFRDTQYFGAGTRLSVL.

The sample holds many counts of this clone. The rearrangement joins TRBV18 to TRBJ2-7, with D uncertain. The CDR3 is 12 residues long. CDR1 is KGHSH and CDR2 is LQKENI in the germline V gene. V dropped 2 bases and J dropped 5 bases, with 7 bases sitting between them. The CDR3 loop is CASSPSADEQYF. CDR3 sequence (DNA): TGTGCCAGCTCACCATCGGCGGACGAGCAGTACTTC.

V usage is TRBV4-1 and J usage is TRBJ1-6; D not resolved. This CDR3 region has 15 residues. CDR1 is MGHRA and CDR2 is YSYEKL in the germline V gene. V was trimmed by 0 bases and J by 6 bases, leaving 9 bases between them. CDR3: CASSQERTGNSPLHF. CDR3 bases: TGCGCCAGCAGCCAAGAGAGAACGGGTAATTCACCCCTCCACTTT.

V gene TRBV27 combines with J gene TRBJ1-2, with 7 bases fitting TRBD1. V was pared by 2 bases and J by 2 bases, with 5 bases of the junction left unmatched. The CDR3 is made up of 15 amino acids. Germline CDR1 is MNHEY and CDR2 is SMNVEV (reference sequence). The CDR3 region has the DNA TGTGCCAGCAGTTTAAAAGGGACAGCCAACTATGGCTACACCTTC. Amino acids: CASSLKGTANYGYTF.

The rearrangement joins TRBV18 to TRBJ1-4; D is possibly TRBD1 (5 bases). CDR3 length: 15 amino acids. The germline CDR1 and CDR2 sequences are KGHSH and LQKENI. V lost 4 bases, J lost 5 bases, and 14 bases lay in between. CDR3 nucleotide sequence: TGTGCCAGCTCACTCGGCGGGACCTCGAATGAAAAACTGTTTTTT. Its translation: CASSLGGTSNEKLFF. The variable domain in full, completed from reference TRBV18 and TRBJ1-4, reads NAGVMQNPRHLVRRRGQEARLRCSPMKGHSHVYWYRQLPEEGLKFMVYLQKENIIDESGMPKERFSAEFPKEGPSILRIQQVVRGDSAAYFCASSLGGTSNEKLFFGSGTQLSVL.